What follows are 9 T cell receptor beta chains derived from one specimen sequenced in a study of tumor-infiltrating lymphocytes in glioblastoma multiforme. Three nested ARM-PCR rounds with V-beta and C-beta primers built TCRB libraries. TCRdb redid the calling of the multiplex PCR reads with MiXCR, one entry per CDR3 protein. The sample records 25,000 to 35,000 distinct CDR3 sequences, around 60% being singletons. Sequenced sample: brain tumor tissue. Every receptor here comes from a male donor with glioblastoma.

This clonotype has ten or more counts. The rearrangement uses TRBV20-1 and TRBJ2-7, with 8 bases lining up with TRBD1. Germline loops: CDR1 DFQATT, CDR2 SNEGSKA (reference sequence). V shed 3 bases, J shed 2 bases, and the junction held 6 bases outside the gene matches. This CDR3 spans 14 amino acids. This CDR3 reads CSARQTGATYEQYF. CDR3 coding DNA: TGCAGTGCTAGGCAGACAGGGGCGACCTACGAGCAGTACTTC.

Concerning this clonotype: The junction does not match germline at one end; this may be a read error. The J gene is TRBJ1-5, the V gene TRBV27, with D uncertain. In germline, CDR1 is MNHEY, CDR2 SMNVEV (reference sequence). The CDR3 is 14 amino acids. CDR3 sequence reads: CASSLERSSQPQHF. CDR3 DNA: TGTGCCAGCAGTTTAGAGAGAAGCAGTCAGCCCCAGCATTTT.

In this sample, this clonotype turned up many times. The chain couples TRBV7-8 to TRBJ2-7, with D perhaps matching TRBD1 (5 bases). V was shortened by 7 bases and J by 7 bases, with 17 bases between the two germline ends. Germline CDR1 SGHVS, CDR2 FQNEAQ. There are 13 residues in the CDR3. The CDR3 sequence is CASTDPGAGEQYF. The CDR3 DNA is TGTGCCAGCACCGACCCTGGGGCTGGGGAGCAGTACTTC. Based on the CDR3 plus reference TRBV7-8 and TRBJ2-7, the full variable domain is GAGVSQSPRYKVAKRGQDVALRCDPISGHVSLFWYQQALGQGPEFLTYFQNEAQLDKSGLPSDRFFAERPEGSVSTLKIQRTQQEDSAVYLCASTDPGAGEQYFGPGTRLTVT.

By sample share, this clonotype is medium-sized. DNA for the CDR3: TGCAGCGTTCGAGGGAAGGAGTCGATAGAGACCCAGTACTTC. Translating gives CSVRGKESIETQYF. This chain links TRBV29-1 with TRBJ2-5; D is perhaps TRBD2 (5 bases). The CDR3 extends over 14 amino acids. Trimming took off 5 bases at V and 4 bases at J, with 17 bases between the two ends. CDR1 is SQVTM, CDR2 ANQGSEA, per germline.

Remarks on this clonotype: Sequence at one end of the junction differs from germline and may be a read error. DNA for the CDR3: TGCAGTGCTACCTCTACGGGAGGGCCAACAGATACGCGGTATTTT. Its protein is CSATSTGGPTDTRYF. The genes are TRBV20-1 and TRBJ2-3; 8 bases agree with TRBD2. The CDR3 loop spans 15 amino acids. Germline loops: CDR1 DFQATT, CDR2 SNEGSKA (reference sequence).

This sequence joins TRBV11-2 and TRBJ1-5; the match to TRBD1 covers 10 bases. CDR3 length equals 14 residues. Germline V CDR1 and CDR2: SGHAT, FQNNGV. V was pared by 4 bases and J by 11 bases, with 8 bases of the junction left unmatched. In DNA form, the CDR3 reads TGTGCCAGCAGCTCTGGACAGGGGGTTCGAGCCCAGCATTTT. Translation: CASSSGQGVRAQHF.

The chain combines TRBV20-1 with TRBJ2-7; D gene ambiguous. The CDR3 length is 15 residues. Trimming took off 1 base at V and 0 bases at J, with 13 bases between the two ends. Germline CDR1 reads DFQATT; CDR2 reads SNEGSKA (reference sequence). CDR3 region: CSARALTESSYEQYF. CDR3 DNA sequence: TGCAGTGCTAGAGCCTTGACGGAGAGCTCCTACGAGCAGTACTTC.

Notes on this clonotype: A much larger clonotype is one base distant, so this may be a read error. The CDR3 DNA reads TGCGCCAGCAGCCAAAGCTGGAGGAACACAGATACGCAGTATTTT. Amino acid sequence: CASSQSWRNTDTQYF. The rearrangement uses TRBV5-1 and TRBJ2-3, with D maybe TRBD2 (5 bases). This CDR3 comprises 15 residues. V was cut by 4 bases and J by 2 bases, with 14 bases left in between. Germline V gene sequence: CDR1 SGHRS, CDR2 YFSETQ. Combining the CDR3 with reference TRBV5-1 and TRBJ2-3 gives the whole variable domain KAGVTQTPRYLIKTRGQQVTLSCSPISGHRSVSWYQQTPGQGLQFLFEYFSETQRNKGNFPGRFSGRQFSNSRSEMNVSTLELGDSALYLCASSQSWRNTDTQYFGPGTRLTVL.

This chain joins TRBV6-2 or TRBV6-3 and TRBJ2-3, with D unresolved. Trimming left V 6 bases short and J 6 bases short, with 13 bases between. The CDR3 is 13 amino acids. Germline CDR1 and CDR2: MNHEY and SVGEGT. Written as DNA, the CDR3 is TGTGCCAGCAGGACCTCCGGTGGGGATACGCAGTATTTT. Encoded protein: CASRTSGGDTQYF.